The source of this TCR beta chain is a study of blood T cell repertoires in COVID-19 (dated by TCRdb to 2019 to 2021). Looking at the study overall: Samples covering the acute and convalescent phases of COVID-19 were provided by collaborators in the United States, Italy and Spain. Where HLA class I and class II types were available, the types were taken from metadata supplied by the sample provider, not from assay-based typing. Deeply sampled blood TCRbeta repertoires from subjects exposed to, actively infected with, or recovered from COVID-19 were included in the dataset. Sample metadata almost always included a de-identified subject ID, COVID-19 status, age in years and sex. The samples were drawn from the first 160 participants of the ongoing ImmuneRACE study and from 1,200 or so subjects provided by 6 global collaborators. The material from the prospective study consisted of cDNA or gDNA derived from T cells, B-cell-depleted T cells, or PBMCs. A freely available public database, intended as a resource for researchers studying the immune response to SARS-CoV-2, is where the repertoires were released.

Taken from the germline V gene, the CDR1 and CDR2 loops are SGDLS and YYNGEE. The junction shows trimming of 1 base on V and 3 bases on J, plus 13 bases between the germline ends. The CDR3 spans 15 residues, from the cysteine through the phenylalanine. Only the CDR3 region is kept as DNA, spanning 45 bases read in frame from base 1. Each collaborating institution followed its own protocols to collect whole blood in K2EDTA tubes. For TCRbeta analysis, collaborators shipped samples as frozen whole blood, isolated PBMCs, or DNA extracted from either of those sample types. TCRbeta CDR3 regions were amplified from genomic DNA by means of the immunoSEQ Assay, a bias-controlled multiplex PCR. Per the authors' processing: The number of nucleated cells in each sample was estimated by amplification of reference gene primers within the assay. To quantify the absolute abundance of each unique TCRbeta CDR3 rearrangement, sequence reads were collapsed and filtered. Productive Simpson clonality was computed per sample as the square root of Simpson's diversity index over productive rearrangements. TCRdb stores this immuneACCESS table with in-frame sequences only. Part of the clones is absent; in the studies checked, under half of the shortfall reflects unresolved V genes, and no reason is known for the rest. Clone size and the V and J calls come from that table; the DNA yielded D and trimming. The sample records about 120,000 clones, about 85% of which are singletons. Together, the top ten hold approximately 10% of the sample.

This clone was counted a few times. Its antigen remains unidentified. No per-base quality is available; no much larger clone lies one base away. General conclusions and limits of the study: How much clinical and demographic metadata was included differed by source and by participant, and the metadata was provided uncurated.

This chain joins TRBV9 to TRBJ1-1; the D gene remains uncertain. The sequencing input was peripheral blood. The sequence was collected from a man aged 80 or over with acute or convalescent COVID-19. The bases read TGTGCCAGCAGCGTAAGAAGCGCCATGGACACTGAAGCTTTCTTT. It is translated as CASSVRSAMDTEAFF.